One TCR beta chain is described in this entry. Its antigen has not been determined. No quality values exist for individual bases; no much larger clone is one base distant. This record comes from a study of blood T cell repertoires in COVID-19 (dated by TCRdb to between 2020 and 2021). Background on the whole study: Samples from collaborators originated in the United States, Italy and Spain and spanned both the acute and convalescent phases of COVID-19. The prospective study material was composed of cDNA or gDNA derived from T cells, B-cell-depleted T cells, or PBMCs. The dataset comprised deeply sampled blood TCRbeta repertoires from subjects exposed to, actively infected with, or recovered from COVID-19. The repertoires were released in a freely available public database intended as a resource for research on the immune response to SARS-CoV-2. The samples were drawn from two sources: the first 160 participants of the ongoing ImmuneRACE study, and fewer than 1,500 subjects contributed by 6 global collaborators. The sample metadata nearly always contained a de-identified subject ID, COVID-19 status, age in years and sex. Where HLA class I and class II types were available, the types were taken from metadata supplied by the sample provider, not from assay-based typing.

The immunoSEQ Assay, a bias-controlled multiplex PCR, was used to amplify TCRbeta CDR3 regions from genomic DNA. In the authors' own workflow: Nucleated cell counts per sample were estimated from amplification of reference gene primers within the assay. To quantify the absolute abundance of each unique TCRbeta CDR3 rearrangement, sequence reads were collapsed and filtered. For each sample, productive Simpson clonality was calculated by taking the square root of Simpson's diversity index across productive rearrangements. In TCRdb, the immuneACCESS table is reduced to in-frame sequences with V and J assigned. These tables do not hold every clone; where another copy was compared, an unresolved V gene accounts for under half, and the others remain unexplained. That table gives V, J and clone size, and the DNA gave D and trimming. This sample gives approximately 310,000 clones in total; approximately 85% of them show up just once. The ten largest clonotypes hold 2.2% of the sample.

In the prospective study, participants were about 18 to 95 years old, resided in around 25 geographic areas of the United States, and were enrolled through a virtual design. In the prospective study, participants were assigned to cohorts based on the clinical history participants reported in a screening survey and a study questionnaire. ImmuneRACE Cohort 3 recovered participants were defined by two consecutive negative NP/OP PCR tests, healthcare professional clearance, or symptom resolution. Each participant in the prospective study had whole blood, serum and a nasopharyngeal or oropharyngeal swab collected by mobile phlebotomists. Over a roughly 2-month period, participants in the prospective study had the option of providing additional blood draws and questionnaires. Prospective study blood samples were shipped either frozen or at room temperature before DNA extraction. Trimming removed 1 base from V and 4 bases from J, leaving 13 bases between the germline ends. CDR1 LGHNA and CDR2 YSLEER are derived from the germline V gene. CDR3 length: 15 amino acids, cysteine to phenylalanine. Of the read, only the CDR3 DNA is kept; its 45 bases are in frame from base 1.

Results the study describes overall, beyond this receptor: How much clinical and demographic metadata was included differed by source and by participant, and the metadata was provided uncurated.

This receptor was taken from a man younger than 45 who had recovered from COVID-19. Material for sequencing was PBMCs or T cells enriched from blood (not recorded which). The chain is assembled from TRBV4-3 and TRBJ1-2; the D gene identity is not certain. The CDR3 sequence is CASSQGRVSLYGYTF. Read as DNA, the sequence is TGCGCCAGCAGCCAAGGGCGGGTCTCCCTCTATGGCTACACCTTC.